This TCR beta chain is drawn from a study of control samples from healthy donors and cancer patients. Assay used: immunoSEQ multiplex PCR; TCRdb lists only in-frame clones, some missing. This sample has fewer than 200,000 clones; about 94% occur once, and the top ten carry approximately 15%. Trimming took 4 bases from V and 2 from J; bases not matched to a gene: 5. This CDR3 has 16 residues. The germline gives CDR1 SGHRS, CDR2 YFSETQ. Sequenced material: PBMCs. This chain connects TRBV5-1 to TRBJ2-7, with 14 bases identical to TRBD2. The TCR originated in a man aged 60 to 69 with colorectal cancer. CDR3 sequence (DNA): TGCGCCAGCAGCGTAACGACTAGCGGGGGGGCCTACGAGCAGTACTTC. Translating it yields CASSVTTSGGAYEQYF.